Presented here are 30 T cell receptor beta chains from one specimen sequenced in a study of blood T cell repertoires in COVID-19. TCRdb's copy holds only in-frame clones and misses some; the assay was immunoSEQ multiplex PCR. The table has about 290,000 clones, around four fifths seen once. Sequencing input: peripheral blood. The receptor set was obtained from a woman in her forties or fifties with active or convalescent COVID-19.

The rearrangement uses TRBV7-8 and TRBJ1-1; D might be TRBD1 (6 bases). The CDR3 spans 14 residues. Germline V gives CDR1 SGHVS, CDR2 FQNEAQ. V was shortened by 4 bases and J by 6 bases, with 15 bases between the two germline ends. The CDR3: CASSSRGGGAEAFF. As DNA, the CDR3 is TGTGCCAGCAGCTCCCGCGGGGGGGGCGCTGAAGCTTTCTTT.

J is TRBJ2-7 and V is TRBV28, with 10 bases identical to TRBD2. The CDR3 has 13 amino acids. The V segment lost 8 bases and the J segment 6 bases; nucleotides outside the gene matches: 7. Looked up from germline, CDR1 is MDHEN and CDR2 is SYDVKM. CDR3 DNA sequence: TGTGCCAGCCACCTAGCGGGAGTTGGCGAGCAGTACTTC. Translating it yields CASHLAGVGEQYF.

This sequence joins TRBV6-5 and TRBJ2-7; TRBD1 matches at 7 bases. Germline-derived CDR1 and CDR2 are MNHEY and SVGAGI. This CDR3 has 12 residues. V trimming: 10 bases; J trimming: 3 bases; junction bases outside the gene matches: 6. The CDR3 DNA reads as TGTGCCACACTGACAGGGATCTACGAGCAGTACTTC. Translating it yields CATLTGIYEQYF.

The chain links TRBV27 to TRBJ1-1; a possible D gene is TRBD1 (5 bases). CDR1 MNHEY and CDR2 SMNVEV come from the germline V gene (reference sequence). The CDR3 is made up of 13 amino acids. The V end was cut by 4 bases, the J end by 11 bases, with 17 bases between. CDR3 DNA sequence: TGTGCCAGCAGTTCTATGTCGGGGGTTTCGGCTTTCTTT. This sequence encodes CASSSMSGVSAFF.

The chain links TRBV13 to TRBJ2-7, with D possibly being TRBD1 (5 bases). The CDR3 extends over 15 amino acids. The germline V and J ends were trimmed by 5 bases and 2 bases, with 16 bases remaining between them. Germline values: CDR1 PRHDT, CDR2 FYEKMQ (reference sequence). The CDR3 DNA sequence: TGTGCCAGCAGCCCAGGGTACGGTACGACCTACGAGCAGTACTTC. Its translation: CASSPGYGTTYEQYF.

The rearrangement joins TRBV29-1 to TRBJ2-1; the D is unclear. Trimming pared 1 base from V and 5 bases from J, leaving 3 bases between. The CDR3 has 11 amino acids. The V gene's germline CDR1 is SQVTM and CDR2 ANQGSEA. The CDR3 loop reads CSVEVNNEQFF. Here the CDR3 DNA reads TGCAGCGTTGAAGTCAACAATGAGCAGTTCTTC.

The CDR3 loop is CASSLVASGSRPYEQYF. CDR3 sequence (DNA): TGTGCCAGCAGCTTAGTGGCTAGCGGGAGTCGACCCTACGAGCAGTACTTC. The rearrangement joins TRBV7-2 to TRBJ2-7, with 10 bases aligning to TRBD2. V lost 1 base and J lost 2; bases outside the gene matches: 8. CDR3 length: 17 amino acids. The germline CDR1 and CDR2 sequences are SGHTA and FQGNSA.

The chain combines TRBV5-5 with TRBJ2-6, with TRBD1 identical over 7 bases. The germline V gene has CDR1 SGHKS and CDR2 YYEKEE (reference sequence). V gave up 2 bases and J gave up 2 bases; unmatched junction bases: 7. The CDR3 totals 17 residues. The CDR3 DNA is TGTGCCAGCAGCTTATTAGGGGGCGGAACTGGGGCCAACGTCCTGACTTTC. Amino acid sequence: CASSLLGGGTGANVLTF.

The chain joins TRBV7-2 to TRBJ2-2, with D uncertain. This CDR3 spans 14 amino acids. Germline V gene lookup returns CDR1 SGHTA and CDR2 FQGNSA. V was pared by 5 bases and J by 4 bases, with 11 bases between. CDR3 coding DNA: TGTGCCAGCAGCACCCGACTCCTCACCGGGGAGCTGTTTTTT. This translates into CASSTRLLTGELFF. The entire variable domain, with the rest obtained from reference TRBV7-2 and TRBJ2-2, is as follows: GAGVSQSPSNKVTEKGKDVELRCDPISGHTALYWYRQSLGQGLEFLIYFQGNSAPDKSGLPSDRFSAERTGGSVSTLTIQRTQQEDSAVYLCASSTRLLTGELFFGEGSRLTVL.

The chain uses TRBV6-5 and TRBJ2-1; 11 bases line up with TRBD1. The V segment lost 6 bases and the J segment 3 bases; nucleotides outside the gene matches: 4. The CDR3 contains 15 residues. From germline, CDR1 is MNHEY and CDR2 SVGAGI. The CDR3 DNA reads TGTGCCAGCAGATCCGGGACAGGGGGCTACAATGAGCAGTTCTTC. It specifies CASRSGTGGYNEQFF.

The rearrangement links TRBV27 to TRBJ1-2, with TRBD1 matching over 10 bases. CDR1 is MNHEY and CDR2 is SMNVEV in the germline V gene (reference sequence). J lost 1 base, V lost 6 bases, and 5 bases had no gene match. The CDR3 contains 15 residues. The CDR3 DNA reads TGTGCCAGCAGGGAGAGGACAGGGGGTAACTATGGCTACACCTTC. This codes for CASRERTGGNYGYTF.

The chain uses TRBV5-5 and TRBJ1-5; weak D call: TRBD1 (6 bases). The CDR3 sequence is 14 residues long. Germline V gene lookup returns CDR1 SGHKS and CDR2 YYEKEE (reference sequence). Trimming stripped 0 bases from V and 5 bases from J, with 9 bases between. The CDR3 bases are TGTGCCAGCAGCTTGGGGGACACCTATCAGCCCCAGCATTTT. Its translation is CASSLGDTYQPQHF.

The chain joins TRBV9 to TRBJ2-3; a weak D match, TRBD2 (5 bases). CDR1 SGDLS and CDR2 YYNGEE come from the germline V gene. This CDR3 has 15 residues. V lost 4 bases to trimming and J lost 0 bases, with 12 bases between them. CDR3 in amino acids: CASSPGGPSTDTQYF. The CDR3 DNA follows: TGTGCCAGCAGCCCCGGCGGGCCTAGCACAGATACGCAGTATTTT.

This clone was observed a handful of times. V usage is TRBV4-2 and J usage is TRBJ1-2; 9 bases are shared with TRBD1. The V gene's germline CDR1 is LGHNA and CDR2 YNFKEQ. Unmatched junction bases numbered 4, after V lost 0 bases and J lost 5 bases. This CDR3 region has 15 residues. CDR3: CASSQDQGQGYGYTF. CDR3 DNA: TGTGCCAGCAGCCAAGATCAGGGACAGGGTTATGGCTACACCTTC.

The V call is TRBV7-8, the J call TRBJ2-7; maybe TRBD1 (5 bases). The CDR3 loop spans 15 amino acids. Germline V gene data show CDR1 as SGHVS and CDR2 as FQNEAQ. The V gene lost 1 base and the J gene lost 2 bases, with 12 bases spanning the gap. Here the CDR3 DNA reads TGTGCCAGCAGCTTAGAGGTCGGCAGGGCCTACGAGCAGTACTTC. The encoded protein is CASSLEVGRAYEQYF.

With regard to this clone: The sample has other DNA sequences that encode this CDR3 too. The CDR3 DNA is TGCGCCAGCAGCTTGGCCCAGAGCACAGATACGCAGTATTTT. It is translated as CASSLAQSTDTQYF. The chain carries TRBV5-1 and TRBJ2-3; D is ambiguous. The CDR3 extends over 14 amino acids. CDR1 SGHRS and CDR2 YFSETQ come from the germline V gene. V lost 0 bases to trimming and J lost 0 bases, with 5 bases between them.

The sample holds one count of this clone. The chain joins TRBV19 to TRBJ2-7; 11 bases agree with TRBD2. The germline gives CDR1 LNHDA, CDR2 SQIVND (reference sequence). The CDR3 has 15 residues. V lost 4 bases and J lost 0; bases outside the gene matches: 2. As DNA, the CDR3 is TGTGCCAGTAGTAAGACTAGCGGGACCTCCTACGAGCAGTACTTC. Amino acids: CASSKTSGTSYEQYF.

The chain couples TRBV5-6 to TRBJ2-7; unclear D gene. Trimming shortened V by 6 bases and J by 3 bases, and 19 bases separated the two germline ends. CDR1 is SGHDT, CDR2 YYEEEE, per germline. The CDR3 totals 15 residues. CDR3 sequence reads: CASTPRANQYYEQYF. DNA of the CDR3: TGTGCCAGCACCCCGAGAGCAAACCAATACTACGAGCAGTACTTC.

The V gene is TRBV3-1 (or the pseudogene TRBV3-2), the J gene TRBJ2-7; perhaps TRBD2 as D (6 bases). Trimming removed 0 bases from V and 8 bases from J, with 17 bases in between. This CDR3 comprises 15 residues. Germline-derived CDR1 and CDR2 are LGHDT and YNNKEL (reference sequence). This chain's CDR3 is CASSQDQAGRTKQYF. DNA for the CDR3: TGTGCCAGCAGCCAAGATCAGGCGGGACGTACAAAGCAGTACTTC.

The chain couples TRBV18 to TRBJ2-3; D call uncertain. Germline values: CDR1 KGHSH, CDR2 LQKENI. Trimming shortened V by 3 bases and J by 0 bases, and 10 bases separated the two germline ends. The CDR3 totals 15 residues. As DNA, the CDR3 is TGTGCCAGCTCACCGCGAAGTTCTAGCACAGATACGCAGTATTTT. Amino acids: CASSPRSSSTDTQYF.

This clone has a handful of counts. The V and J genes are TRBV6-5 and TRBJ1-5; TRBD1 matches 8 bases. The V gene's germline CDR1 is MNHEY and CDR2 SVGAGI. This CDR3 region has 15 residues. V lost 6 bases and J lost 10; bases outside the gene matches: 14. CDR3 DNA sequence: TGTGCCAGCAGACTATCAGGACAGGGAATCGATCCCCAGCATTTT. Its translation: CASRLSGQGIDPQHF.

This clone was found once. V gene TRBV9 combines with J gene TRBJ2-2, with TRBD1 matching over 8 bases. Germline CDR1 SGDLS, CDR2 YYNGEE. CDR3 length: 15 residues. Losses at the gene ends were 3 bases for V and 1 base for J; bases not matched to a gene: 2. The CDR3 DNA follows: TGTGCCAGCAGCGCCGGGACAGGGAACACCGGGGAGCTGTTTTTT. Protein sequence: CASSAGTGNTGELFF.

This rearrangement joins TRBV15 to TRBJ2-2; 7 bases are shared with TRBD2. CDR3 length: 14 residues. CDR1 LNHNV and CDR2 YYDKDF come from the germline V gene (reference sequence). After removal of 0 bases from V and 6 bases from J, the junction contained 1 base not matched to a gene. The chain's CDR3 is CATSRDGGAGELFF. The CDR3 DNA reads TGTGCCACCAGCAGAGATGGGGGGGCCGGGGAGCTGTTTTTT.

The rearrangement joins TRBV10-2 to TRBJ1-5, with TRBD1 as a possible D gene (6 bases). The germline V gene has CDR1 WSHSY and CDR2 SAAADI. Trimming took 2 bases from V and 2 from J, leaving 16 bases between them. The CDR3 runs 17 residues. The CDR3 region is CASSERWGLEGNQPQHF. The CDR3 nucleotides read TGCGCCAGCAGTGAGCGATGGGGGCTAGAGGGCAATCAGCCCCAGCATTTT.

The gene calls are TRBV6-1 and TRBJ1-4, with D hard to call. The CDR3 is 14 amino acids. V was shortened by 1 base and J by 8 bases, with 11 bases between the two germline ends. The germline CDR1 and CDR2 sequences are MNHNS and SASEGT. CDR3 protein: CASSEGSSSEKLFF. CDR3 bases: TGTGCCAGCAGTGAAGGGTCTAGTTCGGAAAAACTGTTTTTT.

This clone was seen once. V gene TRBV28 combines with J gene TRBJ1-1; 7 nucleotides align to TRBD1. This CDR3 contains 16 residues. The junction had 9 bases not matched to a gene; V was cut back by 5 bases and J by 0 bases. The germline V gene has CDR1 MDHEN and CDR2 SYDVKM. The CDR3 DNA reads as TGTGCCAGCAGTCCACCTCCAGGGGGGATGAACACTGAAGCTTTCTTT. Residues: CASSPPPGGMNTEAFF.

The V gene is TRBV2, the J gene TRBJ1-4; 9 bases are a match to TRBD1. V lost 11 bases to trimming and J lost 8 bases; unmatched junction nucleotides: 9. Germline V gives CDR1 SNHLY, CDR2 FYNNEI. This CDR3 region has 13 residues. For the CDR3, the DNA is TGTGCCGGCCGGGACAGGGTGAAGGAAAAACTGTTTTTT. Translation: CAGRDRVKEKLFF.

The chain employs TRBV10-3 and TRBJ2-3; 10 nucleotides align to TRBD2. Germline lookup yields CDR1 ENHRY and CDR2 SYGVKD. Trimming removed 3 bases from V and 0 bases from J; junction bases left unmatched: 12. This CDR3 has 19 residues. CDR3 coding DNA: TGTGCCATCAGTGATGAGAGCGGGAGGGTACCGAAAAGCACAGATACGCAGTATTTT. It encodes CAISDESGRVPKSTDTQYF.

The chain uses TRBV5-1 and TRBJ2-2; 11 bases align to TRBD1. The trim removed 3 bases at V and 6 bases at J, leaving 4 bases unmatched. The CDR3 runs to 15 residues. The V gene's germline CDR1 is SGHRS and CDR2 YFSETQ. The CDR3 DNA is TGCGCCAGCAGCTGGGGACAGGGGGTCGCCGGGGAGCTGTTTTTT. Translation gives CASSWGQGVAGELFF.

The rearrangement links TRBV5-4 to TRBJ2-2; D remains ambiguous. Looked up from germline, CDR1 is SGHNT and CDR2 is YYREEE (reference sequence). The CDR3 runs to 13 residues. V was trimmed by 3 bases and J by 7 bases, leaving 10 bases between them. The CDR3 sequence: CASSSPGIGELFF. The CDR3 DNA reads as TGTGCCAGCAGCTCCCCAGGCATCGGGGAGCTGTTTTTT.